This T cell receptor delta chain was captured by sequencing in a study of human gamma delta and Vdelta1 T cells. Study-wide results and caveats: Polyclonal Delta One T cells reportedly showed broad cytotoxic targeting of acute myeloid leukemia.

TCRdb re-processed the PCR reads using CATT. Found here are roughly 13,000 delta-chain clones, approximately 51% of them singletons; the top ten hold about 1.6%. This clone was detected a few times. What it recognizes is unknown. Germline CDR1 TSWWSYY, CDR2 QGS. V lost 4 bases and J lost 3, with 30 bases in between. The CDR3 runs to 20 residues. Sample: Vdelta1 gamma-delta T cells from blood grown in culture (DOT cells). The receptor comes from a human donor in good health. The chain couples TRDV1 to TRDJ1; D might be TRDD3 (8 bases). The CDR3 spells CALGAGHSYRGIVTPDKLIF. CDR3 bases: TGTGCTCTTGGGGCTGGGCATTCCTACCGGGGGATAGTAACCCCCGATAAACTCATCTTT.